This TCR beta chain was found in a study of T-cell reconstitution after alpha-beta-depleted transplantation in children. This clonotype was seen many times. The TCRbeta library incorporated unique molecular identifiers. TCRdb analysed the PCR reads with MiXCR anew, one entry per CDR3 protein. This sample yields 170,000 or so distinct CDR3 sequences, of which approximately 6.6% are seen a single time; around 3.1% belongs to the top ten. V was trimmed by 7 bases and J by 0 bases, leaving 10 bases between them. The germline V gene encodes CDR1 SEHNR and CDR2 FQNEAQ (reference sequence). The CDR3 consists of 15 residues.

The specimen comprised PBMCs from the stem cell graft donor, sampled from the stem cell graft. The clonotype originates from a human donor who donated a stem cell graft to a child with Wiskott-Aldrich syndrome. The V gene is TRBV7-9, the J gene TRBJ2-6, with D unclear. The CDR3 spells CASIWGSSGANVLTF. The CDR3 DNA follows: TGTGCCAGCATTTGGGGAAGCTCTGGGGCCAACGTCCTGACTTTC.